The subject of this entry is one TCR beta chain. The target antigen is unknown. This entry is derived from a study of shared clonotypes between healthy human individuals. Study-level findings and limits: Sampling used blood alone; tissue repertoires probably differ.

Terminally differentiated effector memory CD45RA+ cells were left out of the naive CD8 fraction, which was CD45RO-negative and positively selected for CCR7. Data came from immunoSEQ multiplex PCR; TCRdb stores just in-frame clones and leaves some out. The profile covers about 2.1 million clones, with under 95% appearing a single time and under 2% taken by the ten largest. The sample comprised naive CD8+ T cells from PBMCs. The source of this sequence is a man aged 18 to 29 in good health. Some clones in this sample may be carry-over from other donors' samples.

CDR3 bases: TGTGCCAGCAGCCCAGACAAGGGGCGCACTGAAGCTTTCTTT. It encodes CASSPDKGRTEAFF. The V gene is TRBV7-3, the J gene TRBJ1-1, with D perhaps TRBD1 (5 bases). With 5 bases removed from V and 4 bases from J, the gap between germline ends came to 14 bases. The CDR3 has 14 amino acids. Germline loops: CDR1 SGHTA, CDR2 FQGTGA.